The 21 T cell receptor beta chains below all came from one sample that was sequenced in a study of CD8 T cells in Susac syndrome. RNA in amounts of roughly 0.5 to 1 ug was reverse transcribed with random hexamers. TCRdb re-derived calls from the immunoSEQ multiplex PCR reads in MiXCR, one entry per CDR3 protein. The table includes over 80,000 distinct CDR3 sequences, 94% detected once. Sequenced: CD8+ T cells from PBMCs. The receptors stem from a human donor with Susac syndrome.

By share, this clonotype ranks as medium-sized. The chain recombines TRBV6-1 with TRBJ2-3, with TRBD1 matching 7 bases. The germline CDR1 and CDR2 sequences are MNHNS and SASEGT. The V and J ends lost 6 bases and 6 bases, in that order; junction bases with no gene match: 6. The CDR3 extends over 13 amino acids. CDR3: CASSTQGVDTQYF. The CDR3 coding sequence is TGTGCCAGCAGCACGCAGGGGGTGGATACGCAGTATTTT.

The chain carries TRBV29-1 and TRBJ2-7, with D perhaps TRBD1 (6 bases). In germline, CDR1 is SQVTM, CDR2 ANQGSEA. V lost 4 bases and J lost 2, with 12 bases in between. The CDR3 has 13 residues. The CDR3, as DNA: TGCAGCGTTGGGCAGGGACATCCCTACGAGCAGTACTTC. It is translated as CSVGQGHPYEQYF.

The CDR3, as DNA: TGTGCCAGCAGTCGAGGATTCGGAGCGGGGGCCTACAATGAGCAGTTCTTC. Translating gives CASSRGFGAGAYNEQFF. The V gene is TRBV28, the J gene TRBJ2-1, with TRBD2 identical over 8 bases. CDR1 MDHEN and CDR2 SYDVKM come from the germline V gene. Losses at the gene ends were 5 bases for V and 2 bases for J; bases not matched to a gene: 11. This CDR3 is built from 17 residues.

The chain joins TRBV20-1 to TRBJ2-7; TRBD1 might be the D (5 bases). Germline assignment: CDR1 DFQATT and CDR2 SNEGSKA (reference sequence). The CDR3 runs to 15 residues. Between the trimmed V and J ends, which lost 1 base and 1 base, there was a span of 14 bases. CDR3 in DNA: TGCAGTGCTAGAGGAGTTGGCAGGGAATCCTACGAGCAGTACTTC. Its translation: CSARGVGRESYEQYF.

The table lists this clonotype with a count of one. The gene calls are TRBV5-4 and TRBJ2-3; D is tentatively TRBD1 or TRBD2 (5 bases each). This CDR3 is built from 16 residues. Trimming removed 3 bases from V and 5 bases from J, with 19 bases in between. Germline V lookup: CDR1 SGHNT, CDR2 YYREEE (reference sequence). DNA for the CDR3: TGTGCCAGCAGCTCCCGTGAGTGGGGGAGACTAGATACGCAGTATTTT. This gives the protein CASSSREWGRLDTQYF.

The count of this clonotype is one. The chain is built from TRBV28 and TRBJ2-6; D unresolved. The CDR3 has 15 residues. The V end lost 3 bases, the J end lost 1 base, and 7 bases lay between the germline ends. Germline loops: CDR1 MDHEN, CDR2 SYDVKM. CDR3 coding DNA: TGTGCCAGCAGTTTTGTCGGATCTGGGGCCAACGTCCTGACTTTC. Translating it yields CASSFVGSGANVLTF.

V usage is TRBV3-1 and J usage is TRBJ2-1; 9 bases agree with TRBD2. The germline CDR1 and CDR2 sequences are LGHDT and YNNKEL (reference sequence). CDR3 length equals 15 residues. Unmatched junction bases numbered 4, after V lost 1 base and J lost 6 bases. CDR3 residues: CASSQVAGAFNEQFF. CDR3 sequence (DNA): TGTGCCAGCAGCCAAGTAGCGGGAGCCTTCAATGAGCAGTTCTTC.

V usage is TRBV4-2 and J usage is TRBJ2-7; maybe TRBD2 (5 bases). The CDR3 spans 16 residues. CDR1 and CDR2 (germline): LGHNA, YNFKEQ. Trimming took 0 bases from V and 2 from J, leaving 14 bases between them. The chain's CDR3 is CASSQEESEGTYEQYF. Here the CDR3 DNA reads TGTGCCAGCAGCCAAGAGGAGAGCGAGGGAACCTACGAGCAGTACTTC.

V usage is TRBV3-1 and J usage is TRBJ2-1, with 10 bases identical to TRBD1. Looked up from germline, CDR1 is LGHDT and CDR2 is YNNKEL (reference sequence). V shed 3 bases and J 7 bases; nucleotides not matched to a gene: 9. The CDR3 spans 16 residues. The chain's CDR3 is CASSQTGGEGWNEQFF. CDR3 in DNA: TGTGCCAGCAGCCAGACAGGGGGCGAAGGTTGGAATGAGCAGTTCTTC.

The V call is TRBV4-3, the J call TRBJ2-1, with D unclear. CDR3 length: 17 amino acids. Germline lookup yields CDR1 LGHNA and CDR2 YSLEER. V lost 0 bases to trimming and J lost 4 bases, with 16 bases between them. The CDR3 protein is CASSQDSVASEYNEQFF. Written as DNA, the CDR3 is TGCGCCAGCAGCCAAGATTCCGTCGCTTCTGAATACAATGAGCAGTTCTTC.

This sequence joins TRBV24-1 and TRBJ2-2; 7 bases are shared with TRBD1. Per germline, CDR1 KGHDR and CDR2 SFDVKD. V shed 9 bases, J shed 6 bases, and the junction held 12 bases outside the gene matches. The CDR3 length is 15 residues. CDR3 DNA: TGTGCCACCCTCGTCCCCAAACAGGGGTCCGGGGAGCTGTTTTTT. As protein: CATLVPKQGSGELFF.

Here the CDR3 DNA reads TGTGCCAGCAGTCCAGGGGGGACCCAGTACTTC. It specifies CASSPGGTQYF. The chain uses TRBV25-1 and TRBJ2-5, with TRBD1 matching over 7 bases. CDR1 and CDR2 (germline): MGHDK, SYGVNS. After removal of 5 bases from V and 7 bases from J, the junction contained 1 base not matched to a gene. This CDR3 contains 11 residues.

This chain joins TRBV7-6 and TRBJ1-4; 7 nucleotides align to TRBD1. Germline CDR1 and CDR2: SGHVS and FNYEAQ. This CDR3 is built from 14 residues. Trimming cost V 5 bases and J 5 bases; bases outside gene matches: 5. CDR3: CASSPTGPNEKLFF. The CDR3 coding sequence is TGTGCCAGCAGCCCGACAGGGCCAAATGAAAAACTGTTTTTT.

V usage is TRBV6-5 and J usage is TRBJ1-3; D ambiguous. Germline loops: CDR1 MNHEY, CDR2 SVGAGI. Trimming stripped 4 bases from V and 10 bases from J, with 26 bases between. The CDR3 is 17 residues long. CDR3 sequence reads: CASSSPSENIARRTIYF. CDR3 DNA sequence: TGTGCCAGCAGTTCTCCCTCCGAGAATATAGCCAGGAGGACCATATATTTT.

The chain carries TRBV4-2 and TRBJ2-3; D tentatively fits TRBD1 or TRBD2 (5 bases each). V lost 0 bases, J lost 1 base, and 8 bases lay in between. Germline V gene data show CDR1 as LGHNA and CDR2 as YNFKEQ. This CDR3 spans 15 amino acids. CDR3 DNA sequence: TGTGCCAGCAGCCAAGATGGGGGTCGCACAGATACGCAGTATTTT. Translated: CASSQDGGRTDTQYF.

The chain employs TRBV13 and TRBJ1-3; TRBD1 is a possible D gene (5 bases). CDR3 length: 15 amino acids. Germline assignment: CDR1 PRHDT and CDR2 FYEKMQ (reference sequence). Trimming removed 3 bases from V and 1 base from J, with 10 bases in between. As DNA, the CDR3 is TGTGCCAGCAGCTTGGGACGTACATCTGGAAACACCATATATTTT. Translated, it gives CASSLGRTSGNTIYF.

This chain joins TRBV7-2 and TRBJ1-1; TRBD1 is a possible D gene (6 bases). The CDR3 totals 16 residues. Trimming took off 1 base at V and 5 bases at J, with 17 bases between the two ends. Per the germline V gene, CDR1 is SGHTA and CDR2 is FQGNSA. Written as DNA, the CDR3 is TGTGCCAGCAGCTTAGAAAGCGAGGGGGAGGGGACTGAAGCTTTCTTT. It encodes CASSLESEGEGTEAFF.

V is TRBV7-9 and J is TRBJ2-7; 9 bases align to TRBD1. Germline V gene data show CDR1 as SEHNR and CDR2 as FQNEAQ (reference sequence). There are 14 residues in the CDR3. J was trimmed by 3 bases and V by 5 bases; bases with no gene match: 5. DNA for the CDR3: TGTGCCAGCAGCCCCCGGGACAGGGACTACGAGCAGTACTTC. Translating it yields CASSPRDRDYEQYF.

The chain joins TRBV4-1 to TRBJ2-4; TRBD1 is a possible D gene (5 bases). V was clipped by 4 bases and J by 8 bases, with 18 bases between them. Germline CDR1 MGHRA, CDR2 YSYEKL. CDR3 length equals 15 residues. CDR3 sequence reads: CASSRNTGLDDIQYF. In DNA form, the CDR3 reads TGCGCCAGCAGCCGAAACACAGGCCTTGATGACATTCAGTACTTC.

This clonotype was picked up one time. The V call is TRBV4-2, the J call TRBJ1-1, with D unclear. Germline CDR1 and CDR2: LGHNA and YNFKEQ. The CDR3 contains 14 residues. V was clipped by 1 base and J by 1 base, with 7 bases between them. CDR3 loop: CASSQGAENTEAFF. CDR3 DNA: TGTGCCAGCAGCCAAGGGGCCGAGAACACTGAAGCTTTCTTT.

This chain uses TRBV7-9 with TRBJ2-7, with D tentatively TRBD1 (6 bases). Germline CDR1 and CDR2: SEHNR and FQNEAQ (reference sequence). V was pared by 6 bases and J by 1 base, with 10 bases between. The CDR3 consists of 13 residues. CDR3 sequence: CASRPGQSYEQYF. In DNA, the CDR3 is TGTGCCAGCAGACCAGGACAGTCCTACGAGCAGTACTTC.